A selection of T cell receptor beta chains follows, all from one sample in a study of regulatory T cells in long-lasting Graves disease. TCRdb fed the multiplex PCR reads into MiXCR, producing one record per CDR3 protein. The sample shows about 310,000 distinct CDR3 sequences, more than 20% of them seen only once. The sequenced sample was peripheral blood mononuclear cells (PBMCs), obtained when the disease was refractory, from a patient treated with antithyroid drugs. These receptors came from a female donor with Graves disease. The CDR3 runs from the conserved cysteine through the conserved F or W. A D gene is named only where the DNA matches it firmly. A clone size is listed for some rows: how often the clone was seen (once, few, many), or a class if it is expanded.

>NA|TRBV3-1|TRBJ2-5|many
TGTGCCAGCCTGGACAATCAAGAGACCCAGTACTTC
CASLDNQETQYF
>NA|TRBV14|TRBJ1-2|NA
TGTGCCAGCAGCCCAGGACTCGACTATGGCTACACCTTC
CASSPGLDYGYTF
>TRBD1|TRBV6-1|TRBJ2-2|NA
TGTGCCAGCAGTGGGGGGACAGGGGGCTACACCGGGGAGCTGTTTTTT
CASSGGTGGYTGELFF
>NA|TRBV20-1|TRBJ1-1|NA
TGCAGTGCTAGAGATCGACGACAGGCAAGTGAAGCTTTCTTT
CSARDRRQASEAFF
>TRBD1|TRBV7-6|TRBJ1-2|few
TGTGCCAGCAGCTTAGCCTCCACCCCGACAGGGGGCGGCTATGGCTACACCTTC
CASSLASTPTGGGYGYTF
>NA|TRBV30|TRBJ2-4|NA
TGTGCCTGGGCCCGGGGCGGACTAGCCAAAAACATTCAGTACTTC
CAWARGGLAKNIQYF
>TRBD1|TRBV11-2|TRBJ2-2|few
TGTGCCAGCAGCCGAGGACAGGGGGCCGGGGAGCTGCTTTTT
CASSRGQGAGELLF
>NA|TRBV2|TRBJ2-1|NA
TGTGCCAGCAGTAGCCGGGACCGCCGTTACAATGAGCAGTTCTTC
CASSSRDRRYNEQFF
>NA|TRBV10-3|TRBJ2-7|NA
TGTGCCATCAGTATAGTGGGGGTGAACGAGCAGTACTTC
CAISIVGVNEQYF
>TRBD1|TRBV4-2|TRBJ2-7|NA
TGTGCCAGCAGCCAAGGAACCGGGACAGCGTACTACGAGCAGTACTTC
CASSQGTGTAYYEQYF
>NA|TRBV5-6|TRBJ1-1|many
TGTGCCAGCAGCTTAGGGAGTACCATGAACACTGAAGCTTTCTTT
CASSLGSTMNTEAFF
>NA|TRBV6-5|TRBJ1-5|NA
TGTGCCAGCAGTTACTCGACGTTTGGGGACACCGCCGTTGTGCCCCAGCATTTT
CASSYSTFGDTAVVPQHF
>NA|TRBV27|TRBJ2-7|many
TGTGCCAGCAGTTCCAGGGGCTACGAGCAGTACTTC
CASSSRGYEQYF
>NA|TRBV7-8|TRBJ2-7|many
TGTGCCAGCAGCTTTAGGAGCGGGTCCTACGAGCAGTACTTC
CASSFRSGSYEQYF
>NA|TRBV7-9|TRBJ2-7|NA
TGTGCCAGCAGCTTAGTGGTTGGTTCGACCTACGAGCAGTACTTC
CASSLVVGSTYEQYF
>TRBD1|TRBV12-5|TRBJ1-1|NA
TGTGCTAGTGGTTTGGTCAGGGGGGGGGGGGATATGAACACTGAAGCTTTCTTT
CASGLVRGGGDMNTEAFF
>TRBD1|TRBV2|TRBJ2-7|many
TGTGCCAGCAGAAGGGACAGCCCCTACGAGCAGTACTTC
CASRRDSPYEQYF
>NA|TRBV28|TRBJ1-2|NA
TGTGCCAGCAGCGTAGGCCCCGGGACAATCTATGGCTACACCTTC
CASSVGPGTIYGYTF
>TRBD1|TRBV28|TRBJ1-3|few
TGTGCCAGCAGCCAAGACAGGGGGCGATTCGGTGGAAACACCATATATTTT
CASSQDRGRFGGNTIYF
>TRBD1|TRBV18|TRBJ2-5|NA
TGTGCCAGCTTACGCCGACAGGGCGACCAAGAGACCCAGTACTTC
CASLRRQGDQETQYF
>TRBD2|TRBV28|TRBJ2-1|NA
TGTGCCAGCAGTTTATGGGGGACTAGCGGGAGACAGGGCAATGAGCAGTTCTTC
CASSLWGTSGRQGNEQFF
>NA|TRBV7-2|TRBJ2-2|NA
TGTGCCAGCAGCTCTAGCGTCACAAAGACCGGGGAGCTGTTTTTT
CASSSSVTKTGELFF
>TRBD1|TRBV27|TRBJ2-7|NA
TGTGCCAGCAGTTTATCCCCCGACAGGGTACGCTCCTACGAGCAGTACTTC
CASSLSPDRVRSYEQYF
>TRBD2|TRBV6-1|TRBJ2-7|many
TGTGCCAGCAGTCGGGAGGGGCTGAGGGAGCAGTACTTC
CASSREGLREQYF
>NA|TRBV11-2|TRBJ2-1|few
TGTGCCAGCAGCTTAGGCCGTCTAGTTTACAATGAGCAGTTCTTC
CASSLGRLVYNEQFF
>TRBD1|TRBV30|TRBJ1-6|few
TGTGCCTGGGACGGGACAGCCAATTCACCCCTCCACTTT
CAWDGTANSPLHF
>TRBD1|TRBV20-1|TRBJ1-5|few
TGCAGTGCCCACGACAGGGTAGGTCAGCCCCAGCATTTT
CSAHDRVGQPQHF
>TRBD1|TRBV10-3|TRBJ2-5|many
TGTGCCGTAGGGACAGAAGAGACCCAGTACTTC
CAVGTEETQYF
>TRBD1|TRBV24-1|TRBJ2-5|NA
TGTGCCACCAGGGACAGGGCTGAAGAGACCCAGTACTTC
CATRDRAEETQYF
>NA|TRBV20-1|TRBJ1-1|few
TGCAGTGCTGCGAGGAGAGGGGACACTGAAGCTTTCTTT
CSAARRGDTEAFF
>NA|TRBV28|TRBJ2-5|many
TGTGCCAGCAGCTCATGGAGGACGCCGAGGGGTCAAGAGACCCAGTACTTC
CASSSWRTPRGQETQYF
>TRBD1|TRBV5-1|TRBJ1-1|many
TGCGCCAGCAGCATCACGGACAGGGCATCTGAAGCTTTCTTT
CASSITDRASEAFF
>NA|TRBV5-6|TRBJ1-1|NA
TGTGTCAGCAGCTCGGCAGGGTTCGCCACTGAAGCTTTCTTT
CVSSSAGFATEAFF
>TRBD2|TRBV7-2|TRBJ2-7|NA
TGTGCCAGCAGCTTGGGACTATACCCTTGGTTGCAGTACTTC
CASSLGLYPWLQYF
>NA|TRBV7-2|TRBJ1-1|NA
TGTGCCTACAGGAGTTCGGGGGCACCTGAAGCTTTCTTT
CAYRSSGAPEAFF
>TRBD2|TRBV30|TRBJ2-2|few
TGTGCCTACCAGACTAGCGGGACGAGCGCCGGGGAGCTGTTTTTT
CAYQTSGTSAGELFF
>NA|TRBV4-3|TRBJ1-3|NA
TGCGCCAGCAGCCAAGATCAGGTCAGAAGCTCTGGAAACACCATATATTTT
CASSQDQVRSSGNTIYF
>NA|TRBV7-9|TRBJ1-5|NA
TGTGCCAGCAGCCCGGGGCTTCAGCCCCAGCATTTT
CASSPGLQPQHF
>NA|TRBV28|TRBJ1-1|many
TGTGCCCGCGTCCCTAGGGCCACTGAAGCTTTCTTT
CARVPRATEAFF
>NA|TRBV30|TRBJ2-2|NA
TGTGCCTGGAGTCCCAATATTGAGGGCGGGGAGCCGTTTTTT
CAWSPNIEGGEPFF
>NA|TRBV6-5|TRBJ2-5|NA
TGTGCCAGCAGTTACGGGGGTGGGGGGACCCAGTACTTC
CASSYGGGGTQYF
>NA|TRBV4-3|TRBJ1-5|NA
TGCGCCAGCAGCCAAGTGGCCGGTCAGCCCCAGCATTTT
CASSQVAGQPQHF
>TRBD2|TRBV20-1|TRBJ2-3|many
TGCAGTGCCATACCTATAGCGGGAATAGGTACAGATACGCAGTATTTT
CSAIPIAGIGTDTQYF
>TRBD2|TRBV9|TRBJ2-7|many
TGTGCCAGCAGTTTCCTAAGCGGGAGCTCCTACGAGCAGTACTTC
CASSFLSGSSYEQYF
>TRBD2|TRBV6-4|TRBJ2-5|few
TGTGCCAGCAGTGTGTCGGGAGGGGGCCAAGAGACCCAGTACTTC
CASSVSGGGQETQYF
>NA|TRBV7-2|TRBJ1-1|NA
TGTGCCAGCAGCTTCCTTGGCGGGGGGGAAGCTTTCTTT
CASSFLGGGEAFF
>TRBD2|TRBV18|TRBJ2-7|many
TGTGCCAGCTCACCCGGGAATAGCGGGAGGTTCGAGCAGTACTTC
CASSPGNSGRFEQYF
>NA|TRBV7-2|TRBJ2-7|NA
TGTGCCAGCAGTTTATTCCTCGGGGCTCGGGACGAGCAGTACTTC
CASSLFLGARDEQYF
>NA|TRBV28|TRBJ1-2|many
TGTGCCAGCAGTGACAGGAATAACTATGGCTACACCTTC
CASSDRNNYGYTF
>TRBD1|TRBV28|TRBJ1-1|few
TGTGCCAGCAGTTCGCAAATCGGACAGGCCACTGACACTGAAGCTTTCTTT
CASSSQIGQATDTEAFF
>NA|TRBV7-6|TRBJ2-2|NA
TGTGCCAGCAGCTTCGTTGGCCCCGGGGAGCTGTTTTTT
CASSFVGPGELFF
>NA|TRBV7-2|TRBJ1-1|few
TGTGCCAGCAGCTTAGAGGCGGGGTGGGACGGAGCTTTCTTT
CASSLEAGWDGAFF
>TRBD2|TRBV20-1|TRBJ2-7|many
TGCAGTGCTAGATCCGCTAGCGGGAGTTACGAGCAGTACTTC
CSARSASGSYEQYF
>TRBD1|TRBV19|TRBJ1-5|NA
TGTGCCAGTAGTGCGTCACCGGGACAGGGGGCTTTCCAGCATTTT
CASSASPGQGAFQHF
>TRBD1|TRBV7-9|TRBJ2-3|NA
TGTGCCAGCAGCACCCGGGACAGCAACACAGATACGCAGTATTTT
CASSTRDSNTDTQYF
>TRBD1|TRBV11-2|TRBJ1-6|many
TGTGCCAGCAGCCGACAGGGGTATGATAATTCACCCCTCCACTTT
CASSRQGYDNSPLHF
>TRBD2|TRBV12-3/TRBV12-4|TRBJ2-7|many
TGTGCCAGCACCCGAGCGGGAGGGCCTCCCGAGCAGTACTTC
CASTRAGGPPEQYF
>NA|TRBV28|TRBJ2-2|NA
TGTGCCAGCAGTTTAGATGAGACCGGGGAGCTGTTTTTT
CASSLDETGELFF